Included here is one T cell receptor beta chain sequence, with context. Its antigen is unidentified. The PCR employed 60 Vbeta primers together with 13 Jbeta primers. Here immunoSEQ multiplex PCR was the method, and the copy in TCRdb shows in-frame clones only, minus some. Listed are 100,000 to 150,000 clones; roughly 2.5% falls within the top ten. The source of the sample is a study of cytomegalovirus exposure and HLA in healthy donors. At the level of the study: Prior work identified around 100 million unique TCR beta sequences in 150 million to 200 million T cells. Regarding the study as a whole: Researchers reported that a few CMV-associated chains were confirmed in vitro as CMV antigen-specific. Among TCR beta chains, those listed as cytomegalovirus-associated numbered more than 150. In the analysis, some V segments, TRBV6-2 and TRBV6-3 included, were excluded as indistinguishable.

V lost 1 base to trimming and J lost 6 bases, with 16 bases between them. This CDR3 comprises 17 residues. Germline values: CDR1 LNHNV, CDR2 YYDKDF (reference sequence). The sequence was collected from a man aged 25 to 40 in good health and CMV-seronegative. The chain is built from TRBV15 and TRBJ1-6; a possible D gene is TRBD1 (5 bases). The sequencing input was PBMCs. CDR3 DNA: TGTGCCACCAGCAGAGGGGCCTGGGGCAAGTTTAATTCACCCCTCCACTTT. It is translated as CATSRGAWGKFNSPLHF.